This is a list of T cell receptor beta chains from one sample in a study of beta chain features in type 1 diabetes. Here immunoSEQ multiplex PCR was the method, and the copy in TCRdb shows in-frame clones only, minus some. This sample has about 130,000 clones, with around a tenth found just once. The sequencing sample was made of central memory CD4+ T cells from blood. These receptors all come from a man aged 18-30 years in good health. The CDR3 runs from the conserved cysteine through the conserved F or W.

v_gene: TRBV2; j_gene: TRBJ2-2; CDR3aa: CASSFRDTGELFF
v_gene: TRBV7-6; j_gene: TRBJ2-3; CDR3aa: CASSWTGGRDTQYF
v_gene: TRBV28; j_gene: TRBJ1-4; CDR3aa: CASIPGTAIMEKLFF
v_gene: TRBV18; j_gene: TRBJ2-3; CDR3aa: CASSPETNTDTQYF
v_gene: TRBV27; j_gene: TRBJ2-5; CDR3aa: CASSSILDSFTQETQYF
v_gene: TRBV5-6; j_gene: TRBJ2-7; CDR3aa: CASARRGGEQYF
v_gene: TRBV18; j_gene: TRBJ1-5; CDR3aa: CASSGQGAEQPQHF
v_gene: TRBV7-6; j_gene: TRBJ2-1; CDR3aa: CASTPGGAYNEQFF
v_gene: TRBV11-2; j_gene: TRBJ2-1; CDR3aa: CASTSMMSSYNEQFF
v_gene: TRBV18; j_gene: TRBJ2-3; CDR3aa: CASSPPGRTDTQYF
v_gene: TRBV30; j_gene: TRBJ2-3; CDR3aa: CAAKGGTGGTDTQYF
v_gene: TRBV5-4; j_gene: TRBJ2-5; CDR3aa: CASSLRGAETQYF
v_gene: TRBV7-6; j_gene: TRBJ2-5; CDR3aa: CASSFRDRGETQYF
v_gene: TRBV4-2; j_gene: TRBJ2-1; CDR3aa: CASSQPGQISYNEQFF
v_gene: TRBV7-9; j_gene: TRBJ2-3; CDR3aa: CASSSERGATDTQYF
v_gene: TRBV7-8; j_gene: TRBJ2-1; CDR3aa: CASSLAGQGFSEQFF
v_gene: TRBV27; j_gene: TRBJ2-6; CDR3aa: CASSRGQGISGANVLTF
v_gene: TRBV7-2; j_gene: TRBJ2-7; CDR3aa: CASSLAGTGVVYEQYF
v_gene: TRBV5-1; j_gene: TRBJ1-5; CDR3aa: CASSRGGGNQPQHF
v_gene: TRBV11-1; j_gene: TRBJ1-2; CDR3aa: CASSPGGGRGYTF
v_gene: TRBV7-2; j_gene: TRBJ1-5; CDR3aa: CASSPNRDNQPQHF
v_gene: TRBV2; j_gene: TRBJ1-4; CDR3aa: CASSSWTGRAEKLFF
v_gene: TRBV5-1; j_gene: TRBJ1-3; CDR3aa: CASSPGDRGQIGRSGNTIYF
v_gene: TRBV7-2; j_gene: TRBJ1-2; CDR3aa: CASSSTVNYGYTF
v_gene: TRBV27; j_gene: TRBJ2-7; CDR3aa: CASSIDHRGLRSGEQYF
v_gene: TRBV7-2; j_gene: TRBJ2-5; CDR3aa: CASSLDGTRQETQYF
v_gene: TRBV7-9; j_gene: TRBJ1-6; CDR3aa: CASSFWSSPLHF
v_gene: TRBV10-3; j_gene: TRBJ2-6; CDR3aa: CAISKDRGAGANVLTF
v_gene: TRBV6-5; j_gene: TRBJ2-7; CDR3aa: CASSPSYEQYF
v_gene: TRBV6-5; j_gene: TRBJ2-5; CDR3aa: CASSPPGVFWETQYF
v_gene: TRBV7-3; j_gene: TRBJ2-6; CDR3aa: CASSPSGGSGANVLTF
v_gene: TRBV6-6; j_gene: TRBJ2-5; CDR3aa: CASSSVGGETQYF
v_gene: TRBV30; j_gene: TRBJ1-3; CDR3aa: CAWSVTSNTIYF
v_gene: TRBV30; j_gene: TRBJ1-2; CDR3aa: CAWSLRTAKSYGYTF
v_gene: TRBV10-3; j_gene: TRBJ2-1; CDR3aa: CAISGQISYNEQFF
v_gene: TRBV30; j_gene: TRBJ1-1; CDR3aa: CAWSRSAGTEAFF
v_gene: TRBV14; j_gene: TRBJ1-4; CDR3aa: CASSQVADQSEKLFF
v_gene: TRBV9; j_gene: TRBJ1-2; CDR3aa: CASSTDTLSYGYTF
v_gene: TRBV4-2; j_gene: TRBJ2-7; CDR3aa: CASSPSGGPRYEQYF
v_gene: TRBV5-4; j_gene: TRBJ2-5; CDR3aa: CASSLWQQETQYF
v_gene: TRBV10-3; j_gene: TRBJ1-2; CDR3aa: CAIRRDREYYGYTF
v_gene: TRBV4-3; j_gene: TRBJ2-3; CDR3aa: CASSQSRLAGGPGDTQYF
v_gene: TRBV7-6; j_gene: TRBJ1-3; CDR3aa: CASSPDRPGNTIYF
v_gene: TRBV7-8; j_gene: TRBJ1-5; CDR3aa: CASSLGQGIQGNQPQHF
v_gene: TRBV11-2; j_gene: TRBJ2-2; CDR3aa: CASSLDAGWDTGELFF
v_gene: TRBV5-1; j_gene: TRBJ2-1; CDR3aa: CASSLAGGDYNNEQFF
v_gene: TRBV6-5; j_gene: TRBJ1-5; CDR3aa: CASRSGNSNQPQHF
v_gene: TRBV5-4; j_gene: TRBJ2-3; CDR3aa: CASSLESGTTYTQYF
v_gene: TRBV2; j_gene: TRBJ2-5; CDR3aa: CASSPGGAETQYF
v_gene: TRBV7-2; j_gene: TRBJ2-3; CDR3aa: CASSRVAGLTDTQYF
v_gene: TRBV5-4; j_gene: TRBJ2-5; CDR3aa: CASSQGGKKGEAETQYF
v_gene: TRBV5-1; j_gene: TRBJ2-2; CDR3aa: CASSSGLAGGAGELFF